The rows below give T cell receptor beta chains drawn from one sample of a study of T-cell reconstitution after alpha-beta-depleted transplantation in children. TCRdb itself ran the PCR reads through MiXCR, one entry per CDR3 protein. The data show some 600,000 distinct CDR3 sequences, with 10% to 15% seen just once and 2.2% held by the top ten. The source material was PBMCs, mostly from graft donor cells, sampled 360 days after TCRalphabeta/CD19-depleted stem cell transplant. The receptor set was obtained from a male patient aged 10-17 years who had a stem cell transplant for acute myeloid leukemia, so the T cells may come from the graft donor. Each CDR3 is given with its conserved first and last residue. Each record gives: D gene, V gene, J gene, clone size, CDR3 DNA, CDR3 protein. The D gene is left open where the match is weak. Size tells how often a clone was seen (once, few, many) or the class of an expanded clone, and some rows leave it out.

d_call: TRBD2; v_call: TRBV9; j_call: TRBJ2-7; clone_size: few; cdr3_nt: TGTGCCAGCAGCGCTAGCGGTATCACCTACGAGCAGTACTTC; cdr3_aa: CASSASGITYEQYF
d_call: NA; v_call: TRBV6-5; j_call: TRBJ1-5; clone_size: NA; cdr3_nt: TGTGCCAGCAAGTTGGATAGCAATCAGCCCCAGCATTTT; cdr3_aa: CASKLDSNQPQHF
d_call: TRBD1; v_call: TRBV25-1; j_call: TRBJ1-2; clone_size: few; cdr3_nt: TGTGCCAGCAGTGAATTAGGACAGGGCACTAGCTATGGCTACACCTTC; cdr3_aa: CASSELGQGTSYGYTF
d_call: TRBD2; v_call: TRBV11-2; j_call: TRBJ2-7; clone_size: many; cdr3_nt: TGTGCCAGTAGTTTGGCGGGAGGAGGGTACGAGCAGTACTTC; cdr3_aa: CASSLAGGGYEQYF
d_call: TRBD2; v_call: TRBV14; j_call: TRBJ2-7; clone_size: NA; cdr3_nt: TGTGCCAGCAGCCAAGCTACTAGCGGGAGGTTCCTGCTATACGAGCAGTACTTC; cdr3_aa: CASSQATSGRFLLYEQYF
d_call: NA; v_call: TRBV5-6; j_call: TRBJ2-7; clone_size: NA; cdr3_nt: TGTGCCAGCAGCACCGCAGGGAGAAGGGACGAGCAGTACTTC; cdr3_aa: CASSTAGRRDEQYF
d_call: NA; v_call: TRBV20-1; j_call: TRBJ2-7; clone_size: NA; cdr3_nt: TGCAGTGCTGCAGGGTCCCCCTACGAGCAGTACTTC; cdr3_aa: CSAAGSPYEQYF
d_call: NA; v_call: TRBV29-1; j_call: TRBJ1-5; clone_size: NA; cdr3_nt: TGCAGCGACACCAACGGGCTTGGACAGTCCAGGGGAGGGTGCAATCAGCCCCAGCATTTT; cdr3_aa: CSDTNGLGQSRGGCNQPQHF
d_call: TRBD1; v_call: TRBV19; j_call: TRBJ2-5; clone_size: many; cdr3_nt: TGTGCCAGTACCGACAGGGGAAGAGAGACCCAGTACTTC; cdr3_aa: CASTDRGRETQYF
d_call: TRBD2; v_call: TRBV9; j_call: TRBJ2-1; clone_size: few; cdr3_nt: TGTGCCAGCAGCGTTTTAGCGGGAGGAGCCTACAATGAGCAGTTCTTC; cdr3_aa: CASSVLAGGAYNEQFF
d_call: NA; v_call: TRBV18; j_call: TRBJ2-6; clone_size: few; cdr3_nt: TGTGCCAGCTCACCACGGGCGTCAACCTCTGGGGCCAACGTCCTGACTTTC; cdr3_aa: CASSPRASTSGANVLTF
d_call: NA; v_call: TRBV7-8; j_call: TRBJ1-1; clone_size: many; cdr3_nt: TGTGCCACACGCAGAGACTCAATGAACACTGAAGCTTTCTTT; cdr3_aa: CATRRDSMNTEAFF
d_call: TRBD2; v_call: TRBV20-1; j_call: TRBJ2-7; clone_size: NA; cdr3_nt: TGCAGTGCTGAAAGCGGGATCTCCTACGAGCAGTACTTC; cdr3_aa: CSAESGISYEQYF
d_call: NA; v_call: TRBV25-1; j_call: TRBJ2-5; clone_size: few; cdr3_nt: TGTGCCAGCAGTGAATATGTTTTAGGAGAGACCCAGTACTTC; cdr3_aa: CASSEYVLGETQYF
d_call: TRBD2; v_call: TRBV4-3; j_call: TRBJ2-5; clone_size: NA; cdr3_nt: TGCGCCAGCAGCCAAGATCAAAGCCACCGGACTAGCGATGGAGAGACCCAGTACTTC; cdr3_aa: CASSQDQSHRTSDGETQYF
d_call: NA; v_call: TRBV28; j_call: TRBJ2-7; clone_size: once; cdr3_nt: TGTGCCAGCAGTTGGGGGGCAGGGCTCGTCGGTTACGAGCAGTACTTC; cdr3_aa: CASSWGAGLVGYEQYF
d_call: TRBD2; v_call: TRBV5-1; j_call: TRBJ2-2; clone_size: NA; cdr3_nt: TGCGCCAGCAGCGAGGGACTAGCGGCAGACACCGGGGAGCTGTTTTTT; cdr3_aa: CASSEGLAADTGELFF
d_call: NA; v_call: TRBV9; j_call: TRBJ2-7; clone_size: few; cdr3_nt: TGTGCCAGCAACGCGGGCTACGGGAACGAGCAGTACTTC; cdr3_aa: CASNAGYGNEQYF
d_call: TRBD2; v_call: TRBV28; j_call: TRBJ2-1; clone_size: few; cdr3_nt: TGTGCCAGCAGTTTTTGGACTAGCGGGACCTACAATGAGCAGTTCTTC; cdr3_aa: CASSFWTSGTYNEQFF
d_call: TRBD1; v_call: TRBV27; j_call: TRBJ1-5; clone_size: NA; cdr3_nt: TGTGCCAGCAGTTTATATTATGGACAGGGCTCTCAGCCCCAGCATTTT; cdr3_aa: CASSLYYGQGSQPQHF